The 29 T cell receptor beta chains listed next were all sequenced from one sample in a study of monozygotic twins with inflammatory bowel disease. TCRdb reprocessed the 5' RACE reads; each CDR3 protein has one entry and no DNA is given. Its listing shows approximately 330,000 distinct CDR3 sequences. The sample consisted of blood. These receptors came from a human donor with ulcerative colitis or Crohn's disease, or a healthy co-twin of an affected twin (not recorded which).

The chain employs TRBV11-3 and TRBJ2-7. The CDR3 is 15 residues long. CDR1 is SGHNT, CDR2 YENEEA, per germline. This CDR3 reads CASSLYGTDHYEQYF.

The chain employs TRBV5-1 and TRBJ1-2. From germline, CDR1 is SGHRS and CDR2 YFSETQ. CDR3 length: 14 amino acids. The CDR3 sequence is CASSLSPGMYGYTF. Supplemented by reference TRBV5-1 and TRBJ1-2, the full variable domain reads KAGVTQTPRYLIKTRGQQVTLSCSPISGHRSVSWYQQTPGQGLQFLFEYFSETQRNKGNFPGRFSGRQFSNSRSEMNVSTLELGDSALYLCASSLSPGMYGYTFGSGTRLTVV.

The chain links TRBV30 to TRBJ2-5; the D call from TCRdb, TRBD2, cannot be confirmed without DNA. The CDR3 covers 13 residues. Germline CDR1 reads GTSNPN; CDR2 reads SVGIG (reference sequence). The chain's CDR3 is CAWSLGLQETQYF.

CDR3: CASSVTGKNTEAFF. The genes are TRBV7-9 and TRBJ1-1; TCRdb selects TRBD1, and the lack of DNA leaves this call unchecked. The length of the CDR3 is 14 residues. Looked up from germline, CDR1 is SEHNR and CDR2 is FQNEAQ (reference sequence).

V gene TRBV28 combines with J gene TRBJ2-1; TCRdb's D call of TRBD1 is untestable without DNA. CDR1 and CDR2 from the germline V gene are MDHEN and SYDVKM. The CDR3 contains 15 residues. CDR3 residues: CASSSPGGGGLEQFF.

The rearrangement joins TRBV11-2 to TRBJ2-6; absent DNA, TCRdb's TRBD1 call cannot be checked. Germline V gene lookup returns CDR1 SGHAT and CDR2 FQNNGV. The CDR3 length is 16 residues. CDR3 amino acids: CASSFPGRAGANVLTF.

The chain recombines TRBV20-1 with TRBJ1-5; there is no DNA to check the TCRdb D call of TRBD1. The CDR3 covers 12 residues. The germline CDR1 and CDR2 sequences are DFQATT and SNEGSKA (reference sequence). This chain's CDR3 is CSAETGDQPQHF.

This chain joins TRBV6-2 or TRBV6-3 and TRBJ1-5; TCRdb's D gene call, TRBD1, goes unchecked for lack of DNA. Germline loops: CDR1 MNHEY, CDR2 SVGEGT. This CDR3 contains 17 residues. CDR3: CASSHRDRGRSNQPQHF.

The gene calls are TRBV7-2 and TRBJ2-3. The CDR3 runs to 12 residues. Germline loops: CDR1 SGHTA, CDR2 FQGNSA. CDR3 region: CASNKGTDTQYF.

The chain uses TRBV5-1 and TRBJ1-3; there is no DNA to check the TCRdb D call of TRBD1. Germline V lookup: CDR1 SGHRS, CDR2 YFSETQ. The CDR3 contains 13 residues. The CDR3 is CASSRDVGNTIYF.

The CDR3 region is CASSYSTPPRGEKLFF. The rearrangement uses TRBV6-5 and TRBJ1-4. The CDR3 is made up of 16 amino acids. The germline V gene encodes CDR1 MNHEY and CDR2 SVGAGI.

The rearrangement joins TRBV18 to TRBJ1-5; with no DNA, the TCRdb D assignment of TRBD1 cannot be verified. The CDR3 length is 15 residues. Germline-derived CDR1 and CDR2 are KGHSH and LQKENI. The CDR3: CASSPTGTDNQPQHF.

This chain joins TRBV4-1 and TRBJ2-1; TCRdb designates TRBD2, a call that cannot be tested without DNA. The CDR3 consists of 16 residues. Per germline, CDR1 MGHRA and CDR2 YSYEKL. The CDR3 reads CASSQVLAGGRNEQFF.

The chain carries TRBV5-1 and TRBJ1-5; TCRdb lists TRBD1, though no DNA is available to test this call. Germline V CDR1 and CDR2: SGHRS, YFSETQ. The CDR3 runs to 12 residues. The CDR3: CAAPGANQPQHF.

Here the CDR3 reads CASSNRNGGALFF. The chain is built from TRBV7-6 and TRBJ2-2. Germline V gene lookup returns CDR1 SGHVS and CDR2 FNYEAQ. There are 13 residues in the CDR3.

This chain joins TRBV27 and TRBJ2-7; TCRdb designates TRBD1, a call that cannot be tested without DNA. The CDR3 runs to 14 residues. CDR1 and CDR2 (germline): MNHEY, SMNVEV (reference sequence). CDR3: CASSFRGATYEQYF.

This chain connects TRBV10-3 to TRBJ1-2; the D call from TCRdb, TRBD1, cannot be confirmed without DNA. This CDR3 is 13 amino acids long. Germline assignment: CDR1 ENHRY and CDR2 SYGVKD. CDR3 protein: CAITERDSYGYTF.

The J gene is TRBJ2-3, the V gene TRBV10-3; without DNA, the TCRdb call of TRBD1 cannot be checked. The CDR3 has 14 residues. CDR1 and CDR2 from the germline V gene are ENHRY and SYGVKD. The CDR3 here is CAISGDSQTDTQYF.

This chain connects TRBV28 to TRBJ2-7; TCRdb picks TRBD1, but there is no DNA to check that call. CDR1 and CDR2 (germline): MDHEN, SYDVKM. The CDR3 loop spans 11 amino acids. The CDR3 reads CASSLRGEQYF.

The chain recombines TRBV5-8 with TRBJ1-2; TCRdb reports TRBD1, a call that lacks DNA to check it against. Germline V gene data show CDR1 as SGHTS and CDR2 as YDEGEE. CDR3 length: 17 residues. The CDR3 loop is CASSLGIVDREIRGYTF.

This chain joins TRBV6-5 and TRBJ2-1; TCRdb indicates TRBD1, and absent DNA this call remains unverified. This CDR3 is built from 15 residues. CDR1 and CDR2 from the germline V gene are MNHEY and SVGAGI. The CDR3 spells CASSYRGEGGIEQFF.

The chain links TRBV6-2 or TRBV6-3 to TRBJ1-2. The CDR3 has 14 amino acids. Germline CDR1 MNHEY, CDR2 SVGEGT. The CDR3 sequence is CASSMTDSLFGYTF.

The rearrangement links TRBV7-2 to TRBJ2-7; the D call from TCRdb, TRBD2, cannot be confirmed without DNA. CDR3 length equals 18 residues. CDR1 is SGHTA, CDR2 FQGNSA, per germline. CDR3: CASSLAGSSGVKTYEQYF.

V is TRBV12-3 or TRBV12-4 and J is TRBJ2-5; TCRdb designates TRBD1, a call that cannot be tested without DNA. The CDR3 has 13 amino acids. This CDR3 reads CASGYRVGETQYF.

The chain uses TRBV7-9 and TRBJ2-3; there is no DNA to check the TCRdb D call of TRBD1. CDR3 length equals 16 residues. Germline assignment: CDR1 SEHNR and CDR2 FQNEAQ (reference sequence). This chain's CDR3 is CASSFPPDKPTDTQYF.

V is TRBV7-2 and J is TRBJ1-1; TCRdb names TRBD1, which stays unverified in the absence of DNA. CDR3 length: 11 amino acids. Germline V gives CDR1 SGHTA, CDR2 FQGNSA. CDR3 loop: CASSPDREAFF.

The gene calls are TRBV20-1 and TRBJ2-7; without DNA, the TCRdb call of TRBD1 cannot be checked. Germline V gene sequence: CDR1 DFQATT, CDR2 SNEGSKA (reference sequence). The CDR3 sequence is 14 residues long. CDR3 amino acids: CSATPWDRGREQYF.

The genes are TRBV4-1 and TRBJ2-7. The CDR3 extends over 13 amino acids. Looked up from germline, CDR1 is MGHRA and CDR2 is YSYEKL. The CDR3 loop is CASSQDMRNEQYF.

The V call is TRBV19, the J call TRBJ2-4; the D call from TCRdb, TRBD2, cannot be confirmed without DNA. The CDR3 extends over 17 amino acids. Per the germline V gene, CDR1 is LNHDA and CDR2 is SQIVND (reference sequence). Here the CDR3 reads CASTPAATRKGENIQYF.